Listed below are T cell receptor beta chains from one sample, sequenced in a study of T cell responses to AZD1222 COVID-19 vaccine. Clones were sequenced by immunoSEQ multiplex PCR, and TCRdb holds only the in-frame ones, with some missing. The sample has roughly 120,000 clones, around 83% seen once; the top ten hold about 4.4%. The source material was peripheral blood, sampled 28 days after the second AZD1222 dose. Receptor source: an adult who received the AZD1222 COVID-19 vaccine. The CDR3 runs from the conserved cysteine through the conserved F or W. The D gene is left open where the match is weak. The size entry is marked missing in some rows and otherwise reads once, few, many or a size class.

abundance	v_gene	j_gene	d_gene	CDR3nt	CDR3aa
NA	TRBV7-2	TRBJ2-5	NA	TGTGCCAGCAGCTTAGAACGGCGTGGGGAGACCCAGTACTTC	CASSLERRGETQYF
NA	TRBV6-6	TRBJ2-7	NA	TGTGCCAGCAGCCCGGGCTTGACACTTTTCTACGAGCAGTACTTC	CASSPGLTLFYEQYF
NA	TRBV6-5	TRBJ2-1	NA	TGTGCCAGCAGCCCCGGGGGCCGGTACAATGAGCAGTTCTTC	CASSPGGRYNEQFF
NA	TRBV5-4	TRBJ2-2	NA	TGTGCCAGCAGCTTGGCCGTGGGGTCGGGGGAGCTGTTTTTT	CASSLAVGSGELFF
NA	TRBV27	TRBJ1-5	TRBD1	TGTGCCAGCAGTTTGACAGGGAGGTATCAGCCCCAGCATTTT	CASSLTGRYQPQHF
NA	TRBV6-5	TRBJ1-2	NA	TGTGCCAGCCTAGACGTTGGGAAGGGGAACTATGGCTACACCTTC	CASLDVGKGNYGYTF
NA	TRBV28	TRBJ1-5	TRBD1	TGTGCCTCGAGGACAGGGGGTTGGGATCAGCCCCAGCATTTT	CASRTGGWDQPQHF
NA	TRBV30	TRBJ1-5	TRBD1	TGTGCCTGGAGTGGAGACAGGGACGGGCCCCAGCATTTT	CAWSGDRDGPQHF
NA	TRBV19	TRBJ1-4	NA	TGTGCCAGTATTGGGCAGGGAGATGAAAAACTGTTTTTT	CASIGQGDEKLFF
NA	TRBV6-5	TRBJ2-1	TRBD1	TGTGCCAGCAGGACCACCTGGACAGGGTGGAATGAGCAGTTCTTC	CASRTTWTGWNEQFF
few	TRBV11-3	TRBJ2-3	NA	TGTGCCAGCAGCTTAAGAGGGGGGACTACTAGCACAGATACGCAGTATTTT	CASSLRGGTTSTDTQYF
NA	TRBV5-4	TRBJ1-4	NA	TGTGCCAGCAGCCTCCAGGGTGGCGATGAAAAACTGTTTTTT	CASSLQGGDEKLFF
NA	TRBV7-2	TRBJ2-5	TRBD1	TGTGCCAGCAGCCCGGGACAGGGCGAGGGGACCCAGTACTTC	CASSPGQGEGTQYF
NA	TRBV28	TRBJ1-4	NA	TGTGCCAGCAGTCTTCTTCGAACCCCGGGCGGTGAAAAACTGTTTTTT	CASSLLRTPGGEKLFF
NA	TRBV18	TRBJ2-7	TRBD1	TGTGCCAGCTCTCCCGGGACAGGGGGCGAGCAGTACTTC	CASSPGTGGEQYF
NA	TRBV27	TRBJ2-3	NA	TGTGCCAGCAGTTTATCGAGTACAGATACGCAGTATTTT	CASSLSSTDTQYF
NA	TRBV7-9	TRBJ2-7	NA	TGTGCCAGCAGCCCGGATCCGGACAGCTACGAGCAGTACTTC	CASSPDPDSYEQYF
NA	TRBV7-6	TRBJ2-3	NA	TGTGCCAGCAGCTTAGCCCAAAGGCAGCCCACAGATACGCAGTATTTT	CASSLAQRQPTDTQYF
NA	TRBV23-1	TRBJ1-1	NA	TGCGCCAGCCGCTACTTTACCCTCTTGGGGAACACTGAAGCTTTCTTT	CASRYFTLLGNTEAFF
NA	TRBV7-2	TRBJ2-1	NA	TGTGCCAGCAGCTTAGGGACGGGATACAATGAGCAGTTCTTC	CASSLGTGYNEQFF
NA	TRBV7-9	TRBJ2-7	NA	TGTGCCAGCAGCTCCGACAGTTCCTACGAGCAGTACTTC	CASSSDSSYEQYF
NA	TRBV3-1/TRBV3-2	TRBJ2-2	TRBD1	TGTGCCAGCAGCCCGCAAGGGGGCAGAAAGACCGGGGAGCTGTTTTTT	CASSPQGGRKTGELFF
NA	TRBV7-3	TRBJ1-3	TRBD1	TGTGCCAGCAGCTCGGACAGGGTGGTGAGGTCTGGAAACACCATATATTTT	CASSSDRVVRSGNTIYF
NA	TRBV7-9	TRBJ1-1	NA	TGTGCCAGCACCACCGGTGGGGGTAGGAACACTGAAGCTTTCTTT	CASTTGGGRNTEAFF
few	TRBV2	TRBJ1-1	NA	TGTGCCAGCAGTGACGGGGGTAACACTGAAGCTTTCTTT	CASSDGGNTEAFF
few	TRBV7-2	TRBJ2-5	NA	TGTGCCAGCAGCTTAGGGGGTGCTGGTGGGGAGACCCAGTACTTC	CASSLGGAGGETQYF
once	TRBV5-1	TRBJ2-7	NA	TGCGCCAGCAGCTTGACGAGTGGGGGTTCCTACGAGCAGTACTTC	CASSLTSGGSYEQYF
NA	TRBV29-1	TRBJ1-4	NA	TGCAGCGTTGTCGAACTAGGGGGGTCTCTTGAAAAACTGTTTTTT	CSVVELGGSLEKLFF
NA	TRBV19	TRBJ1-2	NA	TGTGCCAGCAGTCATGACAACTATGGCTACACCTTC	CASSHDNYGYTF
NA	TRBV6-5	TRBJ2-7	TRBD2	TGTGCCAGCAGGAAACTAGCGGGGGAAGCCTACGAGCAGTACTTC	CASRKLAGEAYEQYF
NA	TRBV3-1/TRBV3-2	TRBJ2-5	TRBD1	TGTGCCAGCAGCTACCTTGGGGCAGGGGGACAGGAGACCCAGTACTTC	CASSYLGAGGQETQYF
NA	TRBV10-3	TRBJ2-5	TRBD2	TGTGCCATCAGTGAGTCGACCTCTAGCGGGGGCGAGACCCAGTACTTC	CAISESTSSGGETQYF
NA	TRBV15	TRBJ2-3	NA	TGTGCCACCAGCAAAGTTATGGAGGCAAAGCGCACAGATACGCAGTATTTT	CATSKVMEAKRTDTQYF
once	TRBV7-2	TRBJ2-7	NA	TGTGCCAGCAGCCGGGATCGGGGGCGCGACGAGCAGTACTTC	CASSRDRGRDEQYF
few	TRBV20-1	TRBJ1-1	NA	TGCAGTGCTAGTTTGCCAGGGCGGTCAACTGAAGCTTTCTTT	CSASLPGRSTEAFF
NA	TRBV30	TRBJ1-1	NA	TGTGCCTGGGATCTGACAAGTATGAACACTGAAGCTTTCTTT	CAWDLTSMNTEAFF
NA	TRBV28	TRBJ2-1	TRBD2	TGTGCCAGCAGTTTGGGGGCAGGGACTAGTATCACTGAGCAGTTCTTC	CASSLGAGTSITEQFF
NA	TRBV5-1	TRBJ2-1	NA	TGCGCCAGCAGCTTGGCCGTGGGGGGGCCCTACAATGAGCAGTTCTTC	CASSLAVGGPYNEQFF
NA	TRBV19	TRBJ1-1	NA	TGTGCCAGTAGTCCCAACATGGGTGCGAACACTGAAGCTTTCTTT	CASSPNMGANTEAFF
once	TRBV24-1	TRBJ1-4	NA	TGTGCCACCAGTGATTTGTCAGGGGCCACAACTAATGAAAAACTGTTTTTT	CATSDLSGATTNEKLFF
NA	TRBV5-1	TRBJ2-2	NA	TGCGCCAGCAGCTCAACGACAGGCACCGGGGAGCTGTTTTTT	CASSSTTGTGELFF
NA	TRBV28	TRBJ1-1	NA	TGTGCCAGCATCCTTTCCACCGGGGGGTTCGCTGAAGCTTTCTTT	CASILSTGGFAEAFF
NA	TRBV4-1	TRBJ2-7	TRBD2	TGCGCCAGCAGCCATCCTCTAGCGGGGGGGCCGTCGAGGGAGCAGTACTTC	CASSHPLAGGPSREQYF
NA	TRBV11-3	TRBJ1-1	NA	TGTGCCAGCAGCGCGAGCGGGGGGAACACTGAAGCTTTCTTT	CASSASGGNTEAFF
NA	TRBV7-9	TRBJ1-2	NA	TGTGCCAGCAGTTCAGAAGGTGCCGGGGGCTACACCTTC	CASSSEGAGGYTF
NA	TRBV7-3	TRBJ2-1	TRBD2	TGTGCCAGCAGCCTAGGGGCGGGACTAACCTACAATGAGCAGTTCTTC	CASSLGAGLTYNEQFF
once	TRBV18	TRBJ1-3	NA	TGTGCCAGCTCACCGCGGCAGGGGTTCGGAAACACCATATATTTT	CASSPRQGFGNTIYF
NA	TRBV4-1	TRBJ1-5	NA	TGCGCCAGCAGCCAAGCGGGGTTCAATCAGCCCCAGCATTTT	CASSQAGFNQPQHF